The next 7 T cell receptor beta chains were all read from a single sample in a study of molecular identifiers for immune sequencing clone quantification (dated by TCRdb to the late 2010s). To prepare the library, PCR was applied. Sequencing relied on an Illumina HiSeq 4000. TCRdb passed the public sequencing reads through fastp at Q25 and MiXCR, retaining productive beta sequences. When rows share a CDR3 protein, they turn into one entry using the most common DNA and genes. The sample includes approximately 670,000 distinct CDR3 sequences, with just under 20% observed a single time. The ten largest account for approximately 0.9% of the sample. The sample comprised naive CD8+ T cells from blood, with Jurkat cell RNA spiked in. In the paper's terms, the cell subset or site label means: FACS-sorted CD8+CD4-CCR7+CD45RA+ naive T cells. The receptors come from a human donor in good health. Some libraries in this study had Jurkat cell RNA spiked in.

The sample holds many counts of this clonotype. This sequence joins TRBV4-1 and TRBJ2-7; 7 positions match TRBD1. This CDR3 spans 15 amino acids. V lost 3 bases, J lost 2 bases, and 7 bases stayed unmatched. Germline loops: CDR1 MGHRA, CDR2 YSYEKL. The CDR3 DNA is TGCGCCAGCAGCCACCCCACAGGGGCGACCTACGAGCAGTACTTC. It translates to CASSHPTGATYEQYF.

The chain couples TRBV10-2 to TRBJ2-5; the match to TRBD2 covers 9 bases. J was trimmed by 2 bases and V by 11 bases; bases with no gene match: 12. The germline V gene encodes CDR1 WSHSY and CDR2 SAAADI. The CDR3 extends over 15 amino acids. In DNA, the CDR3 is TGCGCCGGCATCTCAGCGGGGGGTATTCAAGAGACCCAGTACTTC. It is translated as CAGISAGGIQETQYF.

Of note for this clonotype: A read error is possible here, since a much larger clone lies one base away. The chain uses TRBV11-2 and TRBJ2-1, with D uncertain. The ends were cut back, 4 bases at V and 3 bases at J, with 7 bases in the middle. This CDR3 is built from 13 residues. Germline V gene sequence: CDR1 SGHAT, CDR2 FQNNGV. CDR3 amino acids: CASSCSDYNEQFF. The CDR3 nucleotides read TGTGCCAGCAGCTGCTCGGACTACAATGAGCAGTTCTTC.

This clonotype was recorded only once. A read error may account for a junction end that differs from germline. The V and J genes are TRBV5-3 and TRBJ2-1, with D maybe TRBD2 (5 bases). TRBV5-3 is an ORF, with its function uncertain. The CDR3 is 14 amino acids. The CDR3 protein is CASSSDFSYNEQFF. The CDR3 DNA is TGTGCCAGCAGCTCGGACTTCTCCTACAATGAGCAGTTCTTC.

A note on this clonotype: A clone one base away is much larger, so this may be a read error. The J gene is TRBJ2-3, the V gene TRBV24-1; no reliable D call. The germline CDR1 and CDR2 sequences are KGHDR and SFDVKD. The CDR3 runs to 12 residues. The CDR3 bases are TGTGCCACCGGTGATCCTACAGATACGCAGTATTTT. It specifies CATGDPTDTQYF.

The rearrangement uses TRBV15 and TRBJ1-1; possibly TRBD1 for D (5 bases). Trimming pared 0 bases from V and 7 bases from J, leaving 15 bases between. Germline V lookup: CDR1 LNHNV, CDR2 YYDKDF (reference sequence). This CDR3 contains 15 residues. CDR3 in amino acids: CATSREGPRGGEAFF. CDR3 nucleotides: TGTGCCACCAGCAGAGAAGGCCCACGGGGCGGTGAAGCTTTCTTT.

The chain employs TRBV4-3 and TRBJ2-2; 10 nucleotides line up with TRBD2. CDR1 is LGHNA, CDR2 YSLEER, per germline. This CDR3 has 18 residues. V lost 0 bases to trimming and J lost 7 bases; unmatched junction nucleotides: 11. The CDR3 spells CASSQDELAGASLGELFF. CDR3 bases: TGCGCCAGCAGCCAAGATGAGCTAGCGGGGGCCTCCCTCGGGGAGCTGTTTTTT.